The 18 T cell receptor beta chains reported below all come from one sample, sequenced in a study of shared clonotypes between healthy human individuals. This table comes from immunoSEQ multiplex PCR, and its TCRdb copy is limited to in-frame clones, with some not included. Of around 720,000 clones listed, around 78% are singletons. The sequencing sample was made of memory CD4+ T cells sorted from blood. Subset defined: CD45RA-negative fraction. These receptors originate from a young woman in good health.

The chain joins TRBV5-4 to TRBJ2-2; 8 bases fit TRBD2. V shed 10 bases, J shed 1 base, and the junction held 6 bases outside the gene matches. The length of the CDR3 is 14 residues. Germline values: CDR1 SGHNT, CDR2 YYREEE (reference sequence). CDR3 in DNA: TGTGCCGGCAAGCGGGAGATGAACACCGGGGAGCTGTTTTTT. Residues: CAGKREMNTGELFF.

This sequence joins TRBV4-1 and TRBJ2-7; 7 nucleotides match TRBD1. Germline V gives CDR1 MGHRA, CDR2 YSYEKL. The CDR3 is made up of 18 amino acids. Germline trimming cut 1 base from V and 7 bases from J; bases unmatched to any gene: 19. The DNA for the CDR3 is TGCGCCAGCAGCCAAGTCCATGCGGTGGCAGGGGGTCGTTTGGAGCAGTACTTC. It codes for CASSQVHAVAGGRLEQYF.

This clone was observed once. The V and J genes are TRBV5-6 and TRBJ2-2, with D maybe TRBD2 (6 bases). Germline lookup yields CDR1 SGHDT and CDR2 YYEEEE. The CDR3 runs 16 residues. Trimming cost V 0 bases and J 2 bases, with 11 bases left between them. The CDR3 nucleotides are TGTGCCAGCAGCTTGGGGGGACTGAAAAACACCGGGGAGCTGTTTTTT. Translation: CASSLGGLKNTGELFF.

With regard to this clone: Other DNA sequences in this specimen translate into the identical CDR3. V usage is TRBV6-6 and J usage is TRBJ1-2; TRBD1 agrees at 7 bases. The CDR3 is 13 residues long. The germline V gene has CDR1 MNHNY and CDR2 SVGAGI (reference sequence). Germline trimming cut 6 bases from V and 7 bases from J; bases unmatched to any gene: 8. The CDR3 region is CASSQTGLSGYTF. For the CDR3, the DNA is TGTGCCAGCAGCCAGACAGGGTTGAGTGGCTACACCTTC.

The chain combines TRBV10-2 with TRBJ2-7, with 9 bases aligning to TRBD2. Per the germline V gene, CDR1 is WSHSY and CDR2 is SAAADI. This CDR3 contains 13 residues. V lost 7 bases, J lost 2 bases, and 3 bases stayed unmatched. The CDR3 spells CASKLAGPYEQYF. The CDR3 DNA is TGCGCCAGCAAACTAGCGGGTCCCTACGAGCAGTACTTC.

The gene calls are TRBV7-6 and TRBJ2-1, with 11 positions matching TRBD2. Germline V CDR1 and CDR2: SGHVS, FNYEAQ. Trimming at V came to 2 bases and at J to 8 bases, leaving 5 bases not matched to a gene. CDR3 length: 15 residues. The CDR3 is CASSLRLAGKHEQFF. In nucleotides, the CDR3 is TGTGCCAGCAGCTTAAGACTAGCGGGAAAGCATGAGCAGTTCTTC.

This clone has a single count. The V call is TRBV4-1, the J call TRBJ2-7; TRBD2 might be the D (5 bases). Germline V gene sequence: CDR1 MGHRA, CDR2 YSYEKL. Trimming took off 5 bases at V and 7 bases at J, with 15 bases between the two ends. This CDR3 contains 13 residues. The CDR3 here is CASSKLVSWEQYF. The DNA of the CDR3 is TGCGCCAGCAGCAAACTAGTTTCGTGGGAGCAGTACTTC.

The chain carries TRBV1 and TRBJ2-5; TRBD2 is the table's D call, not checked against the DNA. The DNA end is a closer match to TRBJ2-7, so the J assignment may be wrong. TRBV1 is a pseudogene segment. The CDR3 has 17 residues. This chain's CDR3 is CTSSQDQLEGDPYEQYF. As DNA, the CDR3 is TGCACCAGCAGCCAAGATCAGTTGGAGGGAGACCCCTACGAGCAGTACTTC.

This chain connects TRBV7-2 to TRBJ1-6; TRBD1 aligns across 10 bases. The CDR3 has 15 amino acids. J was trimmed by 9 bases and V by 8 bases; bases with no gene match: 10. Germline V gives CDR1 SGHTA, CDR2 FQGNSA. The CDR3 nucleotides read TGTGCCAGCGGAAGACAGGGGGCGCCGGGTTCACCCCTCCACTTT. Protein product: CASGRQGAPGSPLHF.

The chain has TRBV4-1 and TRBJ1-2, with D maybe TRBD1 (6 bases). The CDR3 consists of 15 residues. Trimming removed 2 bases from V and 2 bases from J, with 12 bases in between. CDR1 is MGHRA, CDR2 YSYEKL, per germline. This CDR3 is CASSQPDRYNYGYTF. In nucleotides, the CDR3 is TGCGCCAGCAGCCAACCCGACAGGTACAACTATGGCTACACCTTC.

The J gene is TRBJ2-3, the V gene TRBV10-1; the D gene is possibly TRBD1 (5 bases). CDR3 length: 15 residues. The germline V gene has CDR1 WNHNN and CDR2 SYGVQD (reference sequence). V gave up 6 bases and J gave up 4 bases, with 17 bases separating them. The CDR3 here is CASSGKGSSSDTQYF. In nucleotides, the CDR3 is TGCGCCAGCAGCGGAAAGGGGTCCTCCTCAGATACGCAGTATTTT.

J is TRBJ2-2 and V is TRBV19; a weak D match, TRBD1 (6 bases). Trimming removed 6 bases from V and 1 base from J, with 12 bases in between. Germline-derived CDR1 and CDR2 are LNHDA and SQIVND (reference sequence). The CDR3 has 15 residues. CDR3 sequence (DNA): TGTGCCAGTAGGCCTGGGGGACAGAACACCGGGGAGCTGTTTTTT. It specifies CASRPGGQNTGELFF.

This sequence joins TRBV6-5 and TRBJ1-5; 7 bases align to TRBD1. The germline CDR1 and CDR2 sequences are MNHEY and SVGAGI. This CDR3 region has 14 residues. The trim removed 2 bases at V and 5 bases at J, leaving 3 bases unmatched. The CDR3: CASSYPGGDQPQHF. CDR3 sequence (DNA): TGTGCCAGCAGTTACCCAGGGGGAGATCAGCCCCAGCATTTT.

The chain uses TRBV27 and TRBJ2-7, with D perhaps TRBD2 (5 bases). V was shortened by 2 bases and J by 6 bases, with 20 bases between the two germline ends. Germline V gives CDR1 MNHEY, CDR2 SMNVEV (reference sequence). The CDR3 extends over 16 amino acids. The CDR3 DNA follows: TGTGCCAGCAGTTTAATTCATAGTGGGAGACCGGCCGAGCAGTACTTC. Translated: CASSLIHSGRPAEQYF.

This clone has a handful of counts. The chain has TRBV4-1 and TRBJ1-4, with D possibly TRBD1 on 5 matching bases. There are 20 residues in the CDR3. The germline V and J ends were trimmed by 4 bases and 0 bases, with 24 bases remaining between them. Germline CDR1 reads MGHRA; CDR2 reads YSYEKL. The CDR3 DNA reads TGCGCCAGCAGCCCTACCTTCCCCTTGCAGGGATATGCAACTAATGAAAAACTGTTTTTT. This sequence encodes CASSPTFPLQGYATNEKLFF.

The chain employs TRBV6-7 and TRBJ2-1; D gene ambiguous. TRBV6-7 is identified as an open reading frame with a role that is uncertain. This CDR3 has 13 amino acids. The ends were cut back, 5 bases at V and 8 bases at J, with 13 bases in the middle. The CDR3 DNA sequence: TGTGCCAGCAGTCAGAACCTGACCGATGAGCAGTTCTTC. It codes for CASSQNLTDEQFF.

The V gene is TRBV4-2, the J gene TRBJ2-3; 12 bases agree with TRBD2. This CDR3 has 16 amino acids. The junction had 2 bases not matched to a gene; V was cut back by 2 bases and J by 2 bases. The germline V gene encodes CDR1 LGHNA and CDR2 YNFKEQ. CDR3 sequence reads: CASSQRLAGVTDTQYF. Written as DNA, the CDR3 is TGTGCCAGCAGCCAACGACTAGCGGGAGTCACAGATACGCAGTATTTT.

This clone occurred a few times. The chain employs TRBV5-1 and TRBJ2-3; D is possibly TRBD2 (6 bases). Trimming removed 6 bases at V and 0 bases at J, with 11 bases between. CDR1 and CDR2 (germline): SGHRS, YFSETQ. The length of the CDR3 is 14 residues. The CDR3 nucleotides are TGCGCCAGCATGCGGGGTACCAGCACAGATACGCAGTATTTT. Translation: CASMRGTSTDTQYF. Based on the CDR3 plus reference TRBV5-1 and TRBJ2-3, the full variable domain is KAGVTQTPRYLIKTRGQQVTLSCSPISGHRSVSWYQQTPGQGLQFLFEYFSETQRNKGNFPGRFSGRQFSNSRSEMNVSTLELGDSALYLCASMRGTSTDTQYFGPGTRLTVL.